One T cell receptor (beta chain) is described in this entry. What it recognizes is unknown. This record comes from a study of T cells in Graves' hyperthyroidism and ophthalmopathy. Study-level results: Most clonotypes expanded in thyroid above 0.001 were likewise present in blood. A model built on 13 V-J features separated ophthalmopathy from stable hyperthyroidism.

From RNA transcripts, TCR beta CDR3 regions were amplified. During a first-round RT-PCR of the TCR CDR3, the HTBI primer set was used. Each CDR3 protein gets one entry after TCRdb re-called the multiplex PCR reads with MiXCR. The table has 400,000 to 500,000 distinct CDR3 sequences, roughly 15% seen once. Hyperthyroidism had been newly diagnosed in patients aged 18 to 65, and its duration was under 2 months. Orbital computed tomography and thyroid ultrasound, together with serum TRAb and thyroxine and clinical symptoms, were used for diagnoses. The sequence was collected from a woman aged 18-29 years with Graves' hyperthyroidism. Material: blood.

The CDR3 sequence is CASSVVGEETQYF. The CDR3 bases are TGTGCCAGCAGCGTAGTGGGGGAAGAGACCCAGTACTTC. The chain links TRBV9 to TRBJ2-5; D is possibly TRBD1 or TRBD2 (5 bases each). The CDR3 contains 13 residues. Per the germline V gene, CDR1 is SGDLS and CDR2 is YYNGEE. Trimming took 0 bases from V and 3 from J, leaving 6 bases between them.